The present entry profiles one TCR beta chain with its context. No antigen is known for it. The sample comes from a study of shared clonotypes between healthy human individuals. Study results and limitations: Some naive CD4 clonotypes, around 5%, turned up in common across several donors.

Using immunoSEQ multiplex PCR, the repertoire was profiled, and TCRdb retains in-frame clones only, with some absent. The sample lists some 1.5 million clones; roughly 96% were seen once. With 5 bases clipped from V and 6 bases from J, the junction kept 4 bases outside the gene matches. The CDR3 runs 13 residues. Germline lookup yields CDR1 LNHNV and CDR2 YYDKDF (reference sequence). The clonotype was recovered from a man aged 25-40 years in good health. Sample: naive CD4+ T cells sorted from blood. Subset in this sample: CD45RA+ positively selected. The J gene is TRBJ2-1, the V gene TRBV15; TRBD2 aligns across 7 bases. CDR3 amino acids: CATSGGERNEQFF. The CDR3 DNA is TGTGCCACCAGCGGGGGGGAGCGCAATGAGCAGTTCTTC. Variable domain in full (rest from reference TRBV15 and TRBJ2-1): DAMVIQNPRYQVTQFGKPVTLSCSQTLNHNVMYWYQQKSSQAPKLLFHYYDKDFNNEADTPDNFQSRRPNTSFCFLDIRSPGLGDTAMYLCATSGGERNEQFFGPGTRLTVL.